Listed below are T cell receptor beta chains from one sample, sequenced in a study of blood T cell repertoires in COVID-19. Only in-frame clones appear in the TCRdb table, and some are missing; sequencing was by immunoSEQ multiplex PCR. The data show 55,000 to 80,000 clones, about nine tenths seen once. The sequencing sample was made of peripheral blood. Receptors originate from a human donor in a cohort sampled during active COVID-19. Each CDR3 is given without its conserved first and last residue. A D gene is named only where the DNA matches it firmly.

>TRBV7-2|TRBD1|TRBJ2-7
ASSLGRTGWAYEQY
>TRBV2|NA|TRBJ2-7
ASSSGDSYEQY
>TRBV7-2|NA|TRBJ1-1
ASSPQPTNTEAF
>TRBV29-1|NA|TRBJ2-7
SVSQGDYEQY
>TRBV11-3|NA|TRBJ2-7
ASSLDRYEQY
>TRBV6-5|TRBD1|TRBJ2-7
ASSYDPDRGEQY
>TRBV28|NA|TRBJ1-1
ASSDRSAEAF
>TRBV6-6|TRBD2|TRBJ2-5
ASSYRDYRYQETQY
>TRBV28|TRBD2|TRBJ2-1
ASSFPSGSFYNEQF
>TRBV2|TRBD1|TRBJ1-1
ASSGDRGTEAF
>TRBV27|NA|TRBJ1-6
ASRVGGENSPLH
>TRBV5-1|TRBD1|TRBJ2-2
ASSPILSGGLGELF
>TRBV29-1|NA|TRBJ2-5
SVVGLGGETQY
>TRBV6-5|TRBD2|TRBJ2-1
ASSYTSGRNEQF
>TRBV6-2/TRBV6-3|NA|TRBJ2-7
ASSYGQFSYEQY
>TRBV24-1|NA|TRBJ2-5
ATSDSDRHQETQY
>TRBV25-1|NA|TRBJ2-7
ASRERTKPYEQY
>TRBV28|TRBD1|TRBJ1-4
ASSFLSGTGYEKLF
>TRBV7-6|NA|TRBJ2-5
ASSPPDRYQETQY
>TRBV3-1/TRBV3-2|TRBD2|TRBJ2-7
ASSQAGGGYYEQY
>TRBV6-5|NA|TRBJ1-2
ASSPGGASGGYT
>TRBV28|TRBD1|TRBJ2-7
ASSPGTAFEQY
>TRBV19|TRBD1|TRBJ1-1
ASSPETGGNTEAF
>TRBV5-6|TRBD2|TRBJ2-5
ASSPPGGTQY
>TRBV19|NA|TRBJ1-1
ASRSEAMNTEAF
>TRBV7-2|NA|TRBJ1-1
ASSLVGGAAAEAF
>TRBV19|NA|TRBJ2-1
ASSIRGADEQF
>TRBV24-1|NA|TRBJ2-5
ATQGRVEETQY
>TRBV27|TRBD2|TRBJ2-3
ASSLLGRLAGGGTDTQY
>TRBV27|TRBD1|TRBJ1-1
ASSILQGGRTEAF
>TRBV7-2|NA|TRBJ1-5
ASSLVVGGPQH
>TRBV11-3|TRBD2|TRBJ2-1
ASSLSRAGGPPNEQF
>TRBV5-4|TRBD2|TRBJ2-7
ASSSRAGGSYEQY
>TRBV28|NA|TRBJ2-6
ASRDRSSSGANVLT
>TRBV4-1|TRBD2|TRBJ2-2
ASSQGTSGRAFGELF
>TRBV4-1|TRBD1|TRBJ2-7
ASSQVQGDSYEQY
>TRBV5-1|TRBD1|TRBJ2-2
ASSSSGTGRTGELF
>TRBV4-1|TRBD2|TRBJ2-3
ASSPLTSGRDTQY
>TRBV28|TRBD1|TRBJ1-4
ASSYYRGRSEKLF
>TRBV12-2|NA|TRBJ1-5
ASRATVYSNQPQH
>TRBV6-5|NA|TRBJ1-1
ASSYSRGSTEAF
>TRBV7-2|TRBD1|TRBJ1-1
ASSIRDRENTEAF
>TRBV7-9|TRBD1|TRBJ1-5
ASSLGTGTYSNQPQH
>TRBV7-2|TRBD1|TRBJ2-7
ASSPMGQGMGEQY
>TRBV14|TRBD1|TRBJ2-7
ASSQSTGYYEQY
>TRBV6-5|TRBD2|TRBJ2-1
ASSATSGHYNEQF
>TRBV11-3|NA|TRBJ2-7
ASSFLSAAEQY
>TRBV19|NA|TRBJ2-2
ASIPYAEGDTGELF
>TRBV24-1|NA|TRBJ2-3
ATSSTGVQNTDTQY